What follows is one T cell receptor beta chain and its context. This clone's antigen is unknown. Per-base qualities were not stored, and no clone one base away is much larger. Inclusive of the bounding cysteine and phenylalanine, the CDR3 is 13 residues long. Here the CDR3 DNA is all that survives: 39 bases in frame from base 1. Taken from the germline V gene (reference sequence), the CDR1 and CDR2 loops are DFQATT and SNEGSKA. V was cut back by 5 bases and J by 4 bases, leaving a gap of 13 bases between them. This entry comes from a study of T cells after yellow fever vaccination (dated by TCRdb to between 2019 and 2020). For context, the study as a whole: The SMART-Seq v4 Ultra Low Input RNA kit was used to prepare libraries from fractions with low cell numbers. To track T-cell clones before and after primary and booster YFV17D yellow fever vaccination, bulk TCR alpha and beta repertoires were sequenced longitudinally. Two healthy male donors, one aged 18 to 29 and one aged 30 to 40 years, made up the cohort. Blood was drawn at multiple timepoints before and after primary and secondary immunization, with bulk PBMC replicates and cell subsets isolated. Here is what the overall study found, with its caveats: Most clones expanded after primary vaccination (around 96% of CD4 and about 85% of CD8) were re-detected after the booster, suggesting that broad memory maintenance occurred. Compared with the primary T-cell response, the secondary T-cell response was faster but weaker, reaching its peak on day 5 rather than on day 15. A small fraction of clonotypes showed up in both the CD4 and CD8 compartments, probably as a result of convergent recombination. The study included only two donors, which limits how far the findings can be generalized. Because abundant contaminating clonotypes from the bulk population could be contained in FACS-sorted repertoires, computational filtering was required.

TCR cDNA was made using 5'RACE template switching, a step that added a universal primer site and unique molecular identifiers. Priming for cDNA synthesis came from both the TCR alpha and TCR beta constant segments. Library amplification used two PCR steps, and the second PCR step added sample barcodes and sequencing adapters. Libraries were sequenced on Illumina HiSeq 2500 (2x100 bp) or NovaSeq (2x150 bp). In the source study's methods: MIGEC handled demultiplexing of reads and collapsing into UMI consensus sequences, while MiXCR performed V(D)J alignment. Vaccine-responding clonotypes were identified with edgeR using replicate PBMC samples, with FDR below 0.01 and a log2 fold change above 5 up to day 15 being required. Bulk clonotypes were assigned CD4 or CD8 identity according to which sequenced CD4 or CD8 repertoire held them at higher abundance. TCRdb reworked the public reads: Q25 trimming with fastp, MiXCR clone assembly, productive beta chains retained. Rows with a matching CDR3 protein are joined into one entry that keeps the most common DNA and genes. These V and J calls originate from TCRdb's pipeline instead of the authors' own analysis. The sample profile shows some 500,000 distinct CDR3 sequences; approximately 13% of them were found once. The top ten clones comprise around 15% of the sample.

The treatment or condition label of this sample denotes: live attenuated yellow fever vaccine strain. At every blood-draw timepoint, two biological replicates of bulk PBMCs were collected. A standard Ficoll-Paque protocol was used to isolate PBMCs from peripheral blood. TriZol was used to extract RNA from bulk PBMCs, from CD4 and CD8 fractions, and from dextramer-positive and dextramer-negative fractions. The sequence is built from TRBV20-1 and TRBJ2-3; the D gene identity is not certain. The clonotype was recovered from a man aged 30 to 45 who received the YFV17D yellow fever vaccine. The input for sequencing was PBMCs, taken on the day of the yellow fever booster vaccination. The bases are TGCAGTGCTGCTGAAGTTTGGGCAGATACGCAGTATTTT. Translated, this is CSAAEVWADTQYF.